The 22 T cell receptor beta chains below come from one sample, sequenced in a study of cytomegalovirus exposure and HLA in healthy donors. A multiplex PCR was run with 60 Vbeta primers and 13 Jbeta primers. Profiling relied on immunoSEQ multiplex PCR, and the TCRdb table lists in-frame clones only, not all of them. This sample has 120,000 to 150,000 clones, with about 80% found just once. Sequencing used PBMCs. The receptors stem from a male donor in good health and CMV-seropositive.

V is TRBV14 and J is TRBJ1-1; D is uncertain. Germline V gene lookup returns CDR1 SGHDN and CDR2 FVKESK. The CDR3 sequence is 14 residues long. Trimming took off 4 bases at V and 5 bases at J, with 14 bases between the two ends. The CDR3 DNA reads as TGTGCCAGCAGCCTTAGCCCCGGTCGGACTGAAGCTTTCTTT. Translated, it gives CASSLSPGRTEAFF.

Notes on this clone: The same CDR3 is also encoded by other DNA sequences in this sample. The chain combines TRBV6-1 with TRBJ2-1, with TRBD2 identical over 10 bases. This CDR3 spans 15 amino acids. Germline V gives CDR1 MNHNS, CDR2 SASEGT. The V gene end was trimmed by 8 bases and the J gene end by 7 bases; junction bases not matched to a gene: 11. In DNA form, the CDR3 reads TGTGCCAGCTCTTTTCCTAGCGGGGGAAGGAATGAGCAGTTCTTC. This encodes CASSFPSGGRNEQFF.

The chain uses TRBV19 and TRBJ1-4, with D possibly TRBD1 on 5 matching bases. V lost 6 bases to trimming and J lost 4 bases, with 15 bases between them. This CDR3 comprises 15 residues. Germline CDR1 and CDR2: LNHDA and SQIVND (reference sequence). CDR3 nucleotides: TGTGCCAGTAGATTTACGTCCGGGGGTAATGAAAAACTGTTTTTT. It codes for CASRFTSGGNEKLFF.

V is TRBV7-3 and J is TRBJ2-1; no firm D call. V was shortened by 1 base and J by 0 bases, with 7 bases between the two germline ends. CDR3 length equals 15 residues. Germline CDR1 is SGHTA and CDR2 is FQGTGA. The CDR3 protein is CASSLSRSSYNEQFF. The CDR3 DNA follows: TGTGCCAGCAGCTTAAGCCGGAGCTCCTACAATGAGCAGTTCTTC.

The chain carries TRBV6-1 and TRBJ2-1; 8 positions match TRBD1. Germline lookup yields CDR1 MNHNS and CDR2 SASEGT. Germline trimming cut 8 bases from V and 6 bases from J; bases unmatched to any gene: 6. The CDR3 has 13 residues. The CDR3 is CASRTGSGNEQFF. The CDR3 bases are TGTGCCAGCCGGACAGGGTCGGGCAATGAGCAGTTCTTC.

This chain uses TRBV5-1 with TRBJ2-2; the match to TRBD1 covers 7 bases. V shed 4 bases, J shed 5 bases, and the junction held 17 bases outside the gene matches. The CDR3 is 18 residues long. Per germline, CDR1 SGHRS and CDR2 YFSETQ. CDR3 protein: CASSPGQIKRVETGELFF. CDR3 nucleotides: TGCGCCAGCAGCCCGGGACAGATTAAACGTGTAGAAACCGGGGAGCTGTTTTTT.

The count of this clone is one. This chain links TRBV28 with TRBJ2-5, with D maybe TRBD1 (5 bases). The ends were cut back, 5 bases at V and 4 bases at J, with 11 bases in the middle. This CDR3 comprises 13 residues. Per the germline V gene, CDR1 is MDHEN and CDR2 is SYDVKM. The CDR3 loop is CASSLRVGETQYF. The DNA of the CDR3 is TGTGCCAGCAGTCTCAGGGTAGGAGAGACCCAGTACTTC.

The chain couples TRBV5-5 to TRBJ2-7; 13 nucleotides agree with TRBD2. The junction had 2 bases not matched to a gene; V was cut back by 1 base and J by 4 bases. The CDR3 runs to 15 residues. Looked up from germline, CDR1 is SGHKS and CDR2 is YYEKEE (reference sequence). CDR3 protein: CASSLTSGGEYEQYF. The CDR3 region has the DNA TGTGCCAGCAGCTTGACTAGCGGGGGGGAGTACGAGCAGTACTTC.

The rearrangement uses TRBV14 and TRBJ2-3, with D possibly TRBD2 on 6 matching bases. Deletions cut 4 bases from V and 2 bases from J, with 22 bases between. CDR3 length equals 18 residues. The germline CDR1 and CDR2 sequences are SGHDN and FVKESK. CDR3 sequence reads: CASSPHYGTVRYTDTQYF. DNA for the CDR3: TGTGCCAGCAGCCCGCACTACGGGACTGTAAGGTACACAGATACGCAGTATTTT.

The chain carries TRBV6-5 and TRBJ2-7; no firm D call. Germline CDR1 and CDR2: MNHEY and SVGAGI. V lost 5 bases, J lost 2 bases, and 16 bases lay in between. The CDR3 totals 15 residues. The CDR3 region is CASSPDTNSPYEQYF. CDR3 DNA: TGTGCCAGCAGTCCCGACACAAACTCACCCTACGAGCAGTACTTC.

This CDR3 is CAISRLADSYEQYF. CDR3 nucleotide sequence: TGTGCCATCAGTCGACTAGCGGACTCCTACGAGCAGTACTTC. The chain employs TRBV10-3 and TRBJ2-7, with TRBD2 matching 9 bases. J lost 0 bases, V lost 5 bases, and 2 bases had no gene match. CDR3 length: 14 residues. Germline CDR1 is ENHRY and CDR2 is SYGVKD.

The CDR3, as DNA: TGTGCCTGGAGTGTACGACGGACTAGCTCCAATGAGCAGTTCTTC. Translated: CAWSVRRTSSNEQFF. The chain couples TRBV30 to TRBJ2-1; 8 bases match TRBD2. The CDR3 sequence is 15 residues long. V gave up 0 bases and J gave up 6 bases; unmatched junction bases: 7. Looked up from germline, CDR1 is GTSNPN and CDR2 is SVGIG (reference sequence).

The chain links TRBV7-2 to TRBJ2-7, with 7 positions matching TRBD2. This CDR3 contains 16 residues. Germline values: CDR1 SGHTA, CDR2 FQGNSA. The J segment lost 2 bases and the V segment lost 0 bases, leaving 7 bases of the junction unmatched. Here the CDR3 DNA reads TGTGCCAGCAGCTTAGCAGCTAGCGGCAGCCCCTACGAGCAGTACTTC. The encoded protein is CASSLAASGSPYEQYF.

The J gene is TRBJ1-6, the V gene TRBV9, with TRBD1 matching 7 bases. CDR1 and CDR2 (germline): SGDLS, YYNGEE. The J segment lost 10 bases and the V segment lost 4 bases, leaving 8 bases of the junction unmatched. The CDR3 is 14 amino acids. CDR3 sequence: CASSFTGVNSPLHF. The CDR3 nucleotides are TGTGCCAGCAGCTTTACAGGGGTTAACTCACCCCTCCACTTT. Based on the CDR3 plus reference TRBV9 and TRBJ1-6, the full variable domain is DSGVTQTPKHLITATGQRVTLRCSPRSGDLSVYWYQQSLDQGLQFLIQYYNGEERAKGNILERFSAQQFPDLHSELNLSSLELGDSALYFCASSFTGVNSPLHFGNGTRLTVT.

The chain uses TRBV13 and TRBJ2-7, with D possibly matching TRBD2 (5 bases). This CDR3 has 14 residues. Germline V lookup: CDR1 PRHDT, CDR2 FYEKMQ (reference sequence). V lost 5 bases, J lost 6 bases, and 17 bases lay in between. The CDR3 DNA follows: TGTGCCAGCAGCCGTACCGCAGAGGGCTTCGAGCAGTACTTC. Translation gives CASSRTAEGFEQYF.

This chain uses TRBV7-2 with TRBJ2-3; 9 positions agree with TRBD1. V was clipped by 5 bases and J by 2 bases; unmatched bases: 8. This CDR3 contains 16 residues. Germline CDR1 is SGHTA and CDR2 is FQGNSA. CDR3 DNA sequence: TGTGCCAGCAGCCCGGGGACAGGGTCCCACACAGATACGCAGTATTTT. It encodes CASSPGTGSHTDTQYF.

The V and J genes are TRBV4-1 and TRBJ1-1; D perhaps matches TRBD1 (5 bases). The germline gives CDR1 MGHRA, CDR2 YSYEKL. The ends were cut back, 0 bases at V and 4 bases at J, with 12 bases in the middle. This CDR3 is 15 amino acids long. CDR3 sequence (DNA): TGCGCCAGCAGCCAAGATGCGGGGCGAGGCACTGAAGCTTTCTTT. This encodes CASSQDAGRGTEAFF.

In this sample, this clone turned up once. Here the CDR3 reads CASSLRTGTGDGLGYTF. DNA of the CDR3: TGTGCCAGCAGCTTGCGTACCGGGACAGGGGATGGCTTGGGCTACACCTTC. V gene TRBV5-4 combines with J gene TRBJ1-2, with 10 bases fitting TRBD1. J lost 8 bases, V lost 1 base, and 14 bases had no gene match. The CDR3 consists of 17 residues. The germline gives CDR1 SGHNT, CDR2 YYREEE (reference sequence).

V gene TRBV27 combines with J gene TRBJ1-1, with TRBD1 matching over 7 bases. The CDR3 contains 15 residues. V dropped 5 bases and J dropped 0; count of bases not matched to a gene: 6. Germline values: CDR1 MNHEY, CDR2 SMNVEV (reference sequence). The CDR3 coding sequence is TGTGCCAGCAGTCCGCAGGACAGGATGAACACTGAAGCTTTCTTT. The encoded protein is CASSPQDRMNTEAFF.

V and J are TRBV4-1 and TRBJ1-5; D ambiguous. V was clipped by 1 base and J by 2 bases, with 12 bases between them. CDR1 MGHRA and CDR2 YSYEKL come from the germline V gene. The CDR3 has 16 amino acids. CDR3 sequence: CASSQGLRGGNQPQHF. In DNA form, the CDR3 reads TGCGCCAGCAGCCAAGGACTGCGGGGTGGCAATCAGCCCCAGCATTTT.

The chain recombines TRBV7-9 with TRBJ1-1; D may be TRBD1 (6 bases). V was shortened by 4 bases and J by 1 base, with 10 bases between the two germline ends. The V gene's germline CDR1 is SEHNR and CDR2 FQNEAQ (reference sequence). The CDR3 contains 14 residues. The CDR3 nucleotides read TGTGCCAGCAGCTCAGACAGGTCGAACACTGAAGCTTTCTTT. Its translation is CASSSDRSNTEAFF.

This rearrangement joins TRBV19 to TRBJ2-7, with 9 bases aligning to TRBD1. CDR1 and CDR2 (germline): LNHDA, SQIVND (reference sequence). J lost 5 bases, V lost 5 bases, and 10 bases had no gene match. The length of the CDR3 is 15 residues. CDR3 in amino acids: CASSSSGTGKNEQYF. As DNA, the CDR3 is TGTGCCAGTAGTTCTTCCGGGACAGGGAAAAACGAGCAGTACTTC.